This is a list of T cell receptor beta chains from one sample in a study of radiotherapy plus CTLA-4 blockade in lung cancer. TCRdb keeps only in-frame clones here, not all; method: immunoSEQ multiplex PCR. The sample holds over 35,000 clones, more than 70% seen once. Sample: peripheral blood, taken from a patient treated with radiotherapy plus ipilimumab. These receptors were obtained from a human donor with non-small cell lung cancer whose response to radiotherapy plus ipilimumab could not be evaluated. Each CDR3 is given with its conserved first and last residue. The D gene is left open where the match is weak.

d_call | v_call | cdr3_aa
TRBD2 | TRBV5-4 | CASSSTSGIEETQYF
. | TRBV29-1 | CSVEDGVYGYTF
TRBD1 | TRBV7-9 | CASSLTQGRRQYF
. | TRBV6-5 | CASSYSRRGNTEAFF
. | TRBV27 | CASSRTDATNEKLFF
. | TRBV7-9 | CASSLLFPGEQYF
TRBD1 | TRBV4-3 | CASSQDEGADGYTF
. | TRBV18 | CASSQDKNTEAFF
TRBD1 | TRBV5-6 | CASSLGQEITEAFF
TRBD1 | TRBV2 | CASSPRTGGNEKLFF
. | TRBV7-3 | CASSQNRDTEAFF
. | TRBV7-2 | CASSLPLTENSNQPQHF